The TCR beta chain under discussion was sequenced for a study of Ad26.COV2.S vaccination and SARS-CoV-2 variants. The germline V gene has CDR1 MGHRA and CDR2 YSYEKL. Between the trimmed V and J ends, which lost 0 bases and 4 bases, there was a span of 10 bases. The CDR3 covers 15 residues. Using immunoSEQ multiplex PCR, the repertoire was profiled, and TCRdb retains in-frame clones only, with some absent. The data contain 180,000 or so clones, roughly 89% of them singletons. For this clone: What it recognizes is unknown.

Regarding the study as a whole: Vaccinated individuals (as opposed to placebo recipients) had higher spike-specific TCR breadth. Responses of spike-specific T cells (both CD8+ and CD4+) reportedly showed substantial breadth after vaccination.

The receptor was isolated from a human donor who had recovered from COVID-19. The chain combines TRBV4-1 with TRBJ2-1; weak D call: TRBD2 (6 bases). Sequenced here: peripheral blood, sampled after recovery from COVID-19. The chain's CDR3 is CASSQDRRGYNEQFF. The CDR3 DNA follows: TGCGCCAGCAGCCAAGATAGGAGGGGTTACAATGAGCAGTTCTTC.